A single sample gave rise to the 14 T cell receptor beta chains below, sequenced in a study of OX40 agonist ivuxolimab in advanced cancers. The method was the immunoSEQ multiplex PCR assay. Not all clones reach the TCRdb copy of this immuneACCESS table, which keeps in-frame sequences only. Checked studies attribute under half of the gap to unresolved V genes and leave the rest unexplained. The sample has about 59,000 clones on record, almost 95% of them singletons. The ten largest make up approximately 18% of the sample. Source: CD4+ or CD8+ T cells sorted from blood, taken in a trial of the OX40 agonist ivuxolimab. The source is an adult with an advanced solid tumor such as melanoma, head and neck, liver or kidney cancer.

The CDR3 reads CASSHTPVVGEDSNQPQHF. The CDR3, as DNA: TGTGCCAGTAGTCACACCCCGGTAGTTGGAGAAGATAGCAATCAGCCCCAGCATTTT. The V and J genes are TRBV19 and TRBJ1-5; D is unresolved. CDR1 and CDR2 from the germline V gene are LNHDA and SQIVND (reference sequence). Trimming removed 5 bases from V and 0 bases from J, with 23 bases in between. The CDR3 runs to 19 residues.

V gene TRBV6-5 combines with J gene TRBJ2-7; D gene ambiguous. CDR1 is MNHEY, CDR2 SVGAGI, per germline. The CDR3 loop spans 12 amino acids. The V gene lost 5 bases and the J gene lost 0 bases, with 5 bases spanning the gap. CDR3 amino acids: CASSTSSYEQYF. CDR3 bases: TGTGCCAGCAGTACGAGCTCCTACGAGCAGTACTTC.

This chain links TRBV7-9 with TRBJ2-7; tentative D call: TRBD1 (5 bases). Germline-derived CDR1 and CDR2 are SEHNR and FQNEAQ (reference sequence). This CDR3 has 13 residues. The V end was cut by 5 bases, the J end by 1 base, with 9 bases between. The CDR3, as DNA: TGTGCCAGCAGCAGGCAGGGTTCCTACGAGCAGTACTTC. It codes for CASSRQGSYEQYF.

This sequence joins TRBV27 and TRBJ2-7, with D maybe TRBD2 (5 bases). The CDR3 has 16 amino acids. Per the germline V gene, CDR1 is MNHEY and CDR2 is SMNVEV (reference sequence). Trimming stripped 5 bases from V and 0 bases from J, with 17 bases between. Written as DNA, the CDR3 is TGTGCCAGCAGTCAGAAAGGACTTCGAAGCTCCTACGAGCAGTACTTC. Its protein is CASSQKGLRSSYEQYF.

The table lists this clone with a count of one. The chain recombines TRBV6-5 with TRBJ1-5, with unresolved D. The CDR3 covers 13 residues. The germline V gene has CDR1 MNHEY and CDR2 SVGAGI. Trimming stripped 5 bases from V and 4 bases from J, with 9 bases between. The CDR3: CASSEGRNQPQHF. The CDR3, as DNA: TGTGCCAGCAGTGAGGGTAGGAATCAGCCCCAGCATTTT.

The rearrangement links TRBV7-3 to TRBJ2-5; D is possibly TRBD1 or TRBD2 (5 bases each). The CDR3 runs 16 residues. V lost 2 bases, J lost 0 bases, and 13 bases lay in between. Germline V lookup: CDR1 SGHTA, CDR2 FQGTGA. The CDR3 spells CASSLGGIEYQETQYF. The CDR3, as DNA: TGTGCCAGCAGCTTAGGGGGAATAGAGTACCAAGAGACCCAGTACTTC.

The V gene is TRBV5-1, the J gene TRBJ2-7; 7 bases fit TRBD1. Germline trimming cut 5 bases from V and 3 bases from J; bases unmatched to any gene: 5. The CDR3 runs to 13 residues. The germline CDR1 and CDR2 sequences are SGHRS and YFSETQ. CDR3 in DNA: TGCGCCAGCAGTATGACAGGGTTCTACGAGCAGTACTTC. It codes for CASSMTGFYEQYF.

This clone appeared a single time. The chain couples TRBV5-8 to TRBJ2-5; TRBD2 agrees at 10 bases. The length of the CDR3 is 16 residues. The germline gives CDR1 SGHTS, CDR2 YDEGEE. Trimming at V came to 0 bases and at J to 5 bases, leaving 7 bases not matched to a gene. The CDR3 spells CASSLDTSGDVETQYF. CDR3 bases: TGTGCCAGCAGCTTGGACACTAGCGGGGATGTGGAGACCCAGTACTTC. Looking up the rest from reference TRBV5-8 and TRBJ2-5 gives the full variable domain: EAGVTQSPTHLIKTRGQQATLRCSPISGHTSVYWYQQALGLGLQFLLWYDEGEERNRGNFPPRFSGRQFPNYSSELNVNALELEDSALYLCASSLDTSGDVETQYFGPGTRLLVL.

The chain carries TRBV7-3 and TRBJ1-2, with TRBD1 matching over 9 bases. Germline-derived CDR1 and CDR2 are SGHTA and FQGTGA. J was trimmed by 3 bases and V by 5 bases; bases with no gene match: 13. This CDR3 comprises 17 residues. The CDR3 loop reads CASSPPFGQGKDYGYTF. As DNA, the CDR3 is TGTGCCAGCAGCCCCCCCTTCGGACAGGGGAAGGACTATGGCTACACCTTC.

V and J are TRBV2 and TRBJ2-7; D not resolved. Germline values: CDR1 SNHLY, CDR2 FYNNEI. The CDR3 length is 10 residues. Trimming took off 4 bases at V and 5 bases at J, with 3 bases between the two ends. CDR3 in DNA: TGTGCCAGCAGTGTGAACGAGCAGTACTTC. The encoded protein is CASSVNEQYF.

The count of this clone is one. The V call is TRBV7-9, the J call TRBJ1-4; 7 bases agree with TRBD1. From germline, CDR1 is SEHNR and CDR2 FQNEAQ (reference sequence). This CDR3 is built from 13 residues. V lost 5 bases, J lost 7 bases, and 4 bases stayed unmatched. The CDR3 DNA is TGTGCCAGCAGCGGGGACAGCCGTGAAAAACTGTTTTTT. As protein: CASSGDSREKLFF.

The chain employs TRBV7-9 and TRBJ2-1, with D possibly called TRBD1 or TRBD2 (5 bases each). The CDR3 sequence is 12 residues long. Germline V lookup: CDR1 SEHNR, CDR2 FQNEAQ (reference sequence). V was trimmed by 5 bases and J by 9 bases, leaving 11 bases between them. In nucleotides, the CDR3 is TGTGCCAGCAGCGCCCGGGGCTTTGAGCAGTTCTTC. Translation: CASSARGFEQFF.

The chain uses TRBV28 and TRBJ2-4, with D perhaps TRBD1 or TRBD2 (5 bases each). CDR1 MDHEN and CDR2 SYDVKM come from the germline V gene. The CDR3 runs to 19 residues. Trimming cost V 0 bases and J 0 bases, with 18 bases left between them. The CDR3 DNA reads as TGTGCCAGCAGTTTATGGGGACCCCGGGAATTAATAGCCAAAAACATTCAGTACTTC. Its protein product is CASSLWGPRELIAKNIQYF.

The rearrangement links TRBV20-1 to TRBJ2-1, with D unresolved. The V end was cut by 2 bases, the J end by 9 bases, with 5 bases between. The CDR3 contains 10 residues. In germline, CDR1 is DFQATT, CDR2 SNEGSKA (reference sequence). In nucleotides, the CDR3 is TGCAGTGCTAGATCCTCTGAGCAGTTCTTC. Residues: CSARSSEQFF.